Following are 22 T cell receptor beta chains from one sample sequenced in a study of blood T cell repertoires in COVID-19 (dated by TCRdb to 2018 to 2020). The library was built by means of the immunoSEQ multiplex PCR assay. TCRdb holds this immuneACCESS table with in-frame rearrangements only. Some clones are missing; in checked studies, unresolved V genes explain under half, and the rest has no known cause. Present in this sample are tens of thousands of clones, about 92% of which were seen just once. Around 13% of the sample belongs to the ten largest clones. The sample consisted of peripheral blood. These receptors originate from a human donor in a cohort sampled during active COVID-19.

The V gene is TRBV5-1, the J gene TRBJ2-5; D may be TRBD1 (5 bases). The germline gives CDR1 SGHRS, CDR2 YFSETQ. This CDR3 has 15 amino acids. Trimming took 4 bases from V and 5 from J, leaving 18 bases between them. The chain's CDR3 is CASSLGHTLRETQYF. Written as DNA, the CDR3 is TGCGCCAGCAGCCTAGGACATACTCTGAGGGAGACCCAGTACTTC.

The genes are TRBV15 and TRBJ2-7; perhaps TRBD1 as D (6 bases). CDR1 LNHNV and CDR2 YYDKDF come from the germline V gene (reference sequence). V dropped 0 bases and J dropped 4 bases, with 16 bases sitting between them. The CDR3 totals 16 residues. This chain's CDR3 is CATSRDRGRGMYEQYF. The CDR3 DNA reads TGTGCCACCAGCAGAGATCGGGGCAGGGGTATGTACGAGCAGTACTTC.

Here the CDR3 reads CASSDTGFGELFF. In DNA, the CDR3 is TGTGCCAGCAGTGATACGGGGTTCGGGGAGCTGTTTTTT. The chain has TRBV2 and TRBJ2-2; tentatively, D is TRBD2 (5 bases). Germline loops: CDR1 SNHLY, CDR2 FYNNEI. With 3 bases removed from V and 7 bases from J, the gap between germline ends came to 9 bases. The length of the CDR3 is 13 residues.

This chain joins TRBV6-2 or TRBV6-3 and TRBJ2-4, with 7 nucleotides matching TRBD2. From germline, CDR1 is MNHEY and CDR2 SVGEGT. This CDR3 is 16 amino acids long. Trimming at V came to 5 bases and at J to 2 bases, leaving 9 bases not matched to a gene. CDR3 nucleotides: TGTGCCAGCAGTCTCCAGCGGGGAGGTTCCAAAAACATTCAGTACTTC. Translated: CASSLQRGGSKNIQYF.

The chain carries TRBV29-1 and TRBJ2-7; 7 nucleotides align to TRBD2. The V gene end was trimmed by 3 bases and the J gene end by 5 bases; junction bases not matched to a gene: 7. Per germline, CDR1 SQVTM and CDR2 ANQGSEA. The CDR3 length is 13 residues. This CDR3 reads CSVDGGSPNEQYF. The CDR3 coding sequence is TGCAGCGTTGATGGCGGGAGTCCGAACGAGCAGTACTTC.

This chain joins TRBV11-2 and TRBJ1-1; 8 bases line up with TRBD1. Germline V gives CDR1 SGHAT, CDR2 FQNNGV. This CDR3 comprises 15 residues. The V and J ends lost 5 bases and 4 bases, in that order; junction bases with no gene match: 9. The CDR3 is CASSANRGEITEAFF. The CDR3 coding sequence is TGTGCCAGCAGCGCGAACAGGGGGGAAATCACTGAAGCTTTCTTT.

CDR3 DNA sequence: TGTGCCAGCAGCTCCCCGGGAGAGACCCAGTACTTC. It specifies CASSSPGETQYF. This chain connects TRBV4-2 to TRBJ2-5; D is undetermined. The CDR3 loop spans 12 amino acids. The germline V gene encodes CDR1 LGHNA and CDR2 YNFKEQ. The germline V and J ends were trimmed by 5 bases and 4 bases, with 8 bases remaining between them.

This chain joins TRBV5-6 and TRBJ1-4; 9 bases map to TRBD1. Germline CDR1 reads SGHDT; CDR2 reads YYEEEE. J was trimmed by 8 bases and V by 4 bases; bases with no gene match: 9. The CDR3 consists of 15 residues. CDR3 coding DNA: TGTGCCAGCAGCCGAACAGGGGGCTACAGGGAAAAACTGTTTTTT. Translation: CASSRTGGYREKLFF.

Only one count was recorded for this clone. The chain recombines TRBV24-1 with TRBJ2-5; 7 nucleotides line up with TRBD2. CDR3 length: 13 amino acids. Trimming at V came to 3 bases and at J to 7 bases, leaving 4 bases not matched to a gene. Germline V CDR1 and CDR2: KGHDR, SFDVKD. CDR3 sequence reads: CATSDTSVPTQYF. The CDR3 DNA is TGTGCCACCAGTGATACTAGCGTACCGACCCAGTACTTC.

The V call is TRBV4-3, the J call TRBJ1-6; D is ambiguous. With 3 bases removed from V and 6 bases from J, the gap between germline ends came to 12 bases. Germline values: CDR1 LGHNA, CDR2 YSLEER. CDR3 size: 15 residues. CDR3 nucleotides: TGCGCCAGCAGCCAGGCGCGGGGAAGTAATTCACCCCTCCACTTT. Its protein is CASSQARGSNSPLHF.

V usage is TRBV5-6 and J usage is TRBJ2-3; tentatively, D is TRBD2 (5 bases). CDR3 length equals 15 residues. Germline V gene lookup returns CDR1 SGHDT and CDR2 YYEEEE. V was clipped by 6 bases and J by 1 base, with 15 bases between them. CDR3 sequence: CASTLGPAGTDTQYF. The DNA for the CDR3 is TGTGCCAGCACCCTTGGGCCAGCGGGCACAGATACGCAGTATTTT. The whole variable domain, remainder taken from reference TRBV5-6 and TRBJ2-3, is DAGVTQSPTHLIKTRGQQVTLRCSPKSGHDTVSWYQQALGQGPQFIFQYYEEEERQRGNFPDRFSGHQFPNYSSELNVNALLLGDSALYLCASTLGPAGTDTQYFGPGTRLTVL.

This clone came up once. This chain connects TRBV18 to TRBJ2-2, with TRBD1 as a possible D gene (5 bases). The CDR3 totals 16 residues. V lost 3 bases and J 2 bases, leaving 13 bases between the germline ends. Germline lookup yields CDR1 KGHSH and CDR2 LQKENI. This CDR3 is CASSPTRTYNTGELFF. The DNA of the CDR3 is TGTGCCAGCTCACCGACCCGGACATACAACACCGGGGAGCTGTTTTTT.

This clone was seen only once. The chain recombines TRBV27 with TRBJ2-1; 8 bases map to TRBD1. The CDR3 loop spans 14 amino acids. With V trimmed by 7 bases and J by 5 bases, 7 bases remained unmatched. CDR1 is MNHEY and CDR2 is SMNVEV in the germline V gene (reference sequence). Here the CDR3 DNA reads TGTGCCAGCAAGCAGGGGGCGCCCAACAATGAGCAGTTCTTC. Its translation is CASKQGAPNNEQFF.

The DNA of the CDR3 is TGCGCCAGCAGCCCGGGACTAGCGGGCCCTTACGAGCAGTACTTC. This sequence encodes CASSPGLAGPYEQYF. This sequence joins TRBV5-1 and TRBJ2-7, with 12 bases fitting TRBD2. V was clipped by 4 bases and J by 4 bases; unmatched bases: 6. The germline CDR1 and CDR2 sequences are SGHRS and YFSETQ. CDR3 length equals 15 residues.

The rearrangement links TRBV9 to TRBJ2-2, with TRBD2 identical over 14 bases. Germline CDR1 SGDLS, CDR2 YYNGEE. V trimming: 3 bases; J trimming: 7 bases; junction bases outside the gene matches: 14. This CDR3 is 19 amino acids long. CDR3 residues: CASSERGTSGRSRHGELFF. CDR3 DNA: TGTGCCAGCAGCGAGCGCGGGACTAGCGGGAGAAGTCGTCACGGGGAGCTGTTTTTT.

This rearrangement joins TRBV11-2 to TRBJ2-7; 8 positions agree with TRBD2. The CDR3 runs 15 residues. V lost 2 bases, J lost 5 bases, and 8 bases stayed unmatched. Germline CDR1 and CDR2: SGHAT and FQNNGV. CDR3 nucleotide sequence: TGTGCCAGCAGCTTAAGCGGGGGCAGGACTGACGAGCAGTACTTC. This gives the protein CASSLSGGRTDEQYF.

The J gene is TRBJ2-7, the V gene TRBV12-3 or TRBV12-4, with D uncertain. V lost 1 base, J lost 12 bases, and 10 bases lay in between. The CDR3 consists of 11 residues. CDR3 sequence: CASSLGPTLYF. The DNA for the CDR3 is TGTGCCAGCAGTTTAGGGCCCACGTTGTACTTC.

The rearrangement uses TRBV4-3 and TRBJ1-2; 9 bases are shared with TRBD1. V lost 2 bases to trimming and J lost 2 bases; unmatched junction nucleotides: 3. From germline, CDR1 is LGHNA and CDR2 YSLEER. The CDR3 has 15 amino acids. In DNA, the CDR3 is TGCGCCAGCAGCCAAACGACAGGGGGGAACTATGGCTACACCTTC. This codes for CASSQTTGGNYGYTF.

This clone was recorded once. This chain joins TRBV2 and TRBJ2-3, with TRBD1 identical over 10 bases. This CDR3 region has 16 residues. Germline lookup yields CDR1 SNHLY and CDR2 FYNNEI. The trim removed 5 bases at V and 0 bases at J, leaving 5 bases unmatched. CDR3 bases: TGTGCCAGCAGTTGGGACAGGGGACTAAGCACAGATACGCAGTATTTT. Its translation is CASSWDRGLSTDTQYF.

The J gene is TRBJ1-1, the V gene TRBV18, with 8 bases aligning to TRBD1. The CDR3 loop spans 14 amino acids. After removal of 6 bases from V and 3 bases from J, the junction contained 6 bases not matched to a gene. CDR1 and CDR2 from the germline V gene are KGHSH and LQKENI. CDR3 amino acids: CASSPIQGDTEAFF. Here the CDR3 DNA reads TGTGCCAGCTCGCCAATACAGGGGGACACTGAAGCTTTCTTT.

As to this clone: Within the sample, other DNA sequences also encode this same CDR3. V gene TRBV5-3 combines with J gene TRBJ1-1, with D possibly matching TRBD1 (5 bases). TRBV5-3 is an open reading frame, and its role is uncertain. Trimming stripped 8 bases from V and 0 bases from J, with 20 bases between. CDR3 length: 16 amino acids. The DNA for the CDR3 is TGTGCCAGGAGACCGACAGCGGAGGGCCTGAACACTGAAGCTTTCTTT. Its translation: CARRPTAEGLNTEAFF.

V and J are TRBV6-6 and TRBJ1-5, with D perhaps TRBD1 (5 bases). V was cut by 2 bases and J by 4 bases, with 6 bases left in between. Germline CDR1 is MNHNY and CDR2 is SVGAGI (reference sequence). The CDR3 has 13 amino acids. The CDR3 nucleotides are TGTGCCAGCAGTTACCGGGGGAATCAGCCCCAGCATTTT. Encoded protein: CASSYRGNQPQHF.